This T cell receptor (beta chain) was found in a study of long-term antiretroviral therapy in people with HIV (dated by TCRdb to 2021 to 2024). Background for the entire study: The earliest samples were collected about a decade before the 2015 WHO recommendation for immediate ART, when ART was typically delayed until CD4 counts fell. Of the roughly 30 participants with HIV, approximately twelve were female. The cohort contributed roughly 190 cryopreserved PBMC samples from 25 to 35 adults with confirmed HIV infection, collected serially over a mean of approximately 6 years (range 1-12). This retrospective serial study examined whether starting ART and sustained HIV suppression were associated with changes in the composition and diversity of the TRB repertoire in peripheral blood. No cross-contamination during QIAcube processing turned up in test extractions that ran a monoclonal T-cell line alongside 25 to 35 polyclonal samples. General findings and caveats noted by the study authors: A significant increase in TRB diversity was found to be associated with ART initiation, although TRB diversity was observed to remain significantly below that of transplant donor controls even after long-term ART. Compared with controls, HIV repertoires had narrower CDR3 length ranges, and the network structure pointed to an antigen-experienced repertoire that shifted only slightly toward naive after ART. No data were available on ART adherence, viral resistance or therapy changes, limiting inferences about post-ART repertoire changes. Unsorted PBMC were profiled instead of sorted CD4+ and CD8+ T cells because pre-ART samples had limited cell numbers. Because PBMC availability was limited, only the TCR beta chain was sequenced, with no alpha chain pairing. At every time point, the repertoire was dominated by expanded TRB clones first identified before ART initiation, although this dominance fluctuated and, in many PLHIV, declined after ART. The samples span the years 2004 to 2017, and the ART regimens used may be less effective than current regimens.

V is pruned by 8 bases and J by 1 base, leaving 6 bases of the junction without a gene match. Its CDR3 holds 14 amino acids, cysteine through phenylalanine. Of the read, only the CDR3 DNA is kept; its 42 bases are in frame from base 1. The germline V gene (reference sequence) supplies CDR1 GTSNPN and CDR2 SVGIG. The immunoSEQ hsTCRB v3.0 assay was used at survey level resolution to sequence the TRB variable region. A depth of 40,000-50,000 T-cell genomes per sample was targeted for TRB sequencing. Pooled TRB libraries were sequenced on an Illumina MiSeq with a v3 150-cycle kit. Processing in the source paper ran as follows. Analysis of repertoires was carried out in R inside a reproducible Nextflow workflow spanning QC, data transformation and analysis. LymphoSeq2, an R package for exploring AIRR-Seq data, was used to implement custom analyses. A handful of samples that yielded fewer than 5000 total TRB sequences were excluded, so that about 200 HIV repertoires were analyzed. Among the 200 or so HIV repertoires that were kept, under 60 were collected before ART initiation and under 150 were collected after ART initiation. Each repertoire was downsampled to 5000 TRB nucleotide sequences, and summary statistics were averaged across 100 downsampling iterations. TRB sequences were retained for analysis only if CDR3 regions of at least seven amino acids were present. Two measures captured diversity: a Shannon entropy-derived clonality score and the Gini coefficient. Repertoire networks linked the top 5000 CDR3 amino acid sequences whenever two sequences differed by an edit distance of one. GLIPH2 predicted antigen specificity groups and MHC restriction for TRB CDR3 amino acid sequences. To flag known CMV, EBV, HIV or tissue antigen associations, CDR3 amino acid sequences were matched against VDJdb and McPAS-TCR. Pre-ART, post-ART and control groups were compared with Wilcoxon signed-rank tests and Holm-Bonferroni correction. Sourced from immuneACCESS, this table was stored by TCRdb with only in-frame sequences that have V and J called. A share of the clones is absent; for the studies checked, an unresolved V gene accounts for under half, and the remainder has no known explanation. Clone size and the V and J calls come from that table; the DNA yielded D and trimming. The sample table contains approximately 31,000 clones; only one count was recorded for approximately 97% of them. The ten largest clones add up to roughly 2.9% of the sample.

Inclusion was restricted to participants for whom at least one PBMC sample before ART initiation and at least two post-ART samples were available. Every participant with HIV received treatment in the United States of America. Cryopreserved samples of roughly 0.95-10 million PBMC were thawed and washed before DNA extraction. At the time of the earliest PBMC sample, participants with HIV were aged between about 20 and 54 years. PBMC samples were contributed by each participant from 1-4 timepoints before ART initiation and 2-8 timepoints after ART initiation, with a median of 7 samples. For every participant, serial HIV viral load, CD4+ T-cell count, ART history and demographic data were obtained. Using a Qiagen kit on a QIAcube, genomic DNA was extracted from unsorted PBMC, with samples processed in batches of 12. Notes on this clone: It lacks a known antigen. The record has no base qualities; no much larger clone is one base away.

This receptor chain uses TRBV30 and TRBJ2-2, and 8 bases in between align with TRBD1. This clonotype was obtained from a man aged 25 to 40 with HIV. Specimen: unsorted PBMCs, collected 6.9 years after starting antiretroviral therapy. The CDR3 amino acid sequence is: CALADRVNTGELFF. Read as DNA, the sequence is TGTGCCCTTGCGGACAGGGTGAACACCGGGGAGCTGTTTTTT.